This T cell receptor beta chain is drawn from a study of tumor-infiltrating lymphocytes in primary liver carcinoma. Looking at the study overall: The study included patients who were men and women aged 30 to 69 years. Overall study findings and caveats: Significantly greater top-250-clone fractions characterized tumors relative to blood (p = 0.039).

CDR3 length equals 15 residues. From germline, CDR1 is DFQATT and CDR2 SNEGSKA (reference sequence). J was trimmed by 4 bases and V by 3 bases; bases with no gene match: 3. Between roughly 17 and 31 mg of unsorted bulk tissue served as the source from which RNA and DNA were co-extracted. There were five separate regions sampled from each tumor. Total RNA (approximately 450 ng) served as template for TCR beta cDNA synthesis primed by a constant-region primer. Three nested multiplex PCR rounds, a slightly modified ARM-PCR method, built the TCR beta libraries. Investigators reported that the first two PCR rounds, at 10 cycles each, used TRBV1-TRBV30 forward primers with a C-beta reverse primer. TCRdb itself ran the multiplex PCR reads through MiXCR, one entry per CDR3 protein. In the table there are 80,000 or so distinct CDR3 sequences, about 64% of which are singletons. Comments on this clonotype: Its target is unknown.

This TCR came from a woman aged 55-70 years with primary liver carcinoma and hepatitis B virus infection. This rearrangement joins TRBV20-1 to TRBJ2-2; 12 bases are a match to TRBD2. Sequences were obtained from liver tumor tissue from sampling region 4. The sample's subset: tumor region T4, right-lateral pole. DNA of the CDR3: TGCAGTGCTAGCCTAGCGGGGGGGGTCACCGGGGAGCTGTTTTTT. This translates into CSASLAGGVTGELFF.